The clone carrying this TCR beta chain was observed a handful of times. What it recognizes is unknown. Individual cDNA molecules received unique molecular identifiers in the library. MiXCR, applied by TCRdb to the RACE reads, yields one record per CDR3 protein. The top ten hold under 2% of the sample, which has approximately 52,000 distinct CDR3 sequences, about 11% seen once. The data were taken from a study of human T cells and chemical hapten exposure. Whole-study context: There were per-sample TCR yield variations, arising mainly from small pooled library volume differences.

Study-level findings and limits: PT1 expanded TCR numbers rose with patch test score. TCRs exceeding a frequency of 1 in 1000 stayed unchanged under DPC sensitization.

V shed 0 bases and J shed 7 bases, with 10 bases lying between them. The CDR3 consists of 14 residues. The V gene's germline CDR1 is MNHEY and CDR2 SMNVEV (reference sequence). Time point denoted: patch test 1, 2 weeks after DPC sensitization. Treatment denoted: therapeutic diphenylcyclopropenone sensitization with weekly scalp DPC. Total RNA was isolated from whole blood that had not been fractionated. The receptor was derived from a woman in her thirties or forties with alopecia areata. Some clones in this sample may be carry-over from other donors' samples. The J gene is TRBJ1-5, the V gene TRBV27; the D gene is possibly TRBD1 (6 bases). The source material was whole blood, sampled in connection with sensitization to the hapten diphenylcyclopropenone (DPC). The CDR3 protein is CASSLSRTAQPQHF. CDR3 in DNA: TGTGCCAGCAGTTTATCAAGGACAGCCCAGCCCCAGCATTTT.